One T cell receptor beta chain is described in this entry. This clone's antigen is unknown. Per-base qualities were not stored, and no clone one base away is much larger. Other DNA sequences from this sample encode an identical CDR3 as well. This specimen comes from a study of blood T cell repertoires in COVID-19 (dated by TCRdb to the early 2020s). With respect to the entire study: Collaborator samples came from the United States, Italy and Spain and covered acute and convalescent phases of COVID-19. Where available, HLA class I and class II types were obtained from metadata supplied by the sample provider rather than from assay-based typing. The prospective study material was composed of cDNA or gDNA derived from T cells, B-cell-depleted T cells, or PBMCs. A freely available public database, intended as a resource for researchers studying the immune response to SARS-CoV-2, is where the repertoires were released. Samples were obtained from the ongoing ImmuneRACE study (first 160 participants) and from 1,254 subjects provided by 6 global collaborators. The sample metadata nearly always contained a de-identified subject ID, COVID-19 status, age in years and sex. The dataset comprised deeply sampled blood TCRbeta repertoires from subjects exposed to, actively infected with, or recovered from COVID-19.

The investigation overall reported the following: Clinical and demographic metadata were provided uncurated, with the amount varying by source and participant.

TCRbeta CDR3 regions were amplified from genomic DNA by means of the immunoSEQ Assay, a bias-controlled multiplex PCR. Per the source publication's procedure: Nucleated cell counts per sample were estimated from amplification of reference gene primers within the assay. Sequence reads were collapsed and filtered to measure the absolute abundance of every unique TCRbeta CDR3 rearrangement. For each sample, productive Simpson clonality was calculated as the square root of Simpson's diversity index over productive rearrangements. Imported from immuneACCESS, the table was reduced by TCRdb to in-frame sequences with V and J called. These copies leave out some clones; in studies compared against another copy, an unresolved V gene accounts for under half, and the cause of the remainder is not known. That table furnishes V, J and clone size, whereas the DNA furnished D and trimming. The table for this sample lists some 80,000 clones; about 88% of them were counted only once. The ten largest clones capture roughly a fifth of the sample.

Collaborating institutions collected whole blood in K2EDTA tubes following their own protocols. For TCRbeta analysis, collaborators shipped samples in one of three forms: frozen whole blood, isolated PBMCs, or DNA extracted from either of those sample types. The TCR sequence derives from a human donor in a cohort sampled during active COVID-19. What was sequenced was peripheral blood.

The nucleotide sequence is TGCGCCAGCAGCTTGGGGGGACAGGGGGCCACAGATACGCAGTATTTT. Its protein product is CASSLGGQGATDTQYF. The V gene is TRBV5-1 and the J gene is TRBJ2-3; a stretch of 12 junction bases matches TRBD1. From its cysteine to its phenylalanine, the CDR3 spans 16 amino acids. CDR3 DNA only is kept here, 48 bases in frame from base 1. From a lookup of the germline V gene, CDR1 and CDR2 are SGHRS and YFSETQ. Germline trimming: 0 bases from V, 2 bases from J; junction bases outside gene matches: 1.